This record concerns one T cell receptor (beta chain) sequence. A read error may produce the germline difference seen at one junction end. The length of the CDR3 is 18 residues. Germline V gene sequence: CDR1 GTSNPN, CDR2 SVGIG (reference sequence). The sample is drawn from a study of OX40 agonist ivuxolimab in advanced cancers. Method: immunoSEQ multiplex PCR; TCRdb's copy keeps in-frame clones and lacks some. The sample comprises around 3,000 clones, 65% to 80% of which are singletons, and 15% to 20% rests with the top ten. This specimen was CD4+ or CD8+ T cells sorted from blood, taken in a trial of the OX40 agonist ivuxolimab. The chain is built from TRBV30 and TRBJ2-1, with 7 nucleotides matching TRBD2. The clonotype comes from an adult with an advanced solid tumor such as melanoma, head and neck, liver or kidney cancer. The CDR3 spells CAWSVLGIVASGHNGQFF. The CDR3 nucleotides are TGTGCCTGGAGTGTACTAGGGATTGTGGCTAGCGGACACAATGGGCAGTTCTTC.